The source of this T cell receptor beta chain is a study of blood T cell repertoires in COVID-19. Study context: Samples of COVID-19 (acute and convalescent) were obtained from the United States, Italy and Spain. PBMCs, B-cell-depleted T cells, or T cells provided the cDNA or gDNA that made up the material.

Data came from immunoSEQ multiplex PCR; TCRdb stores just in-frame clones and leaves some out. The data contain under 300,000 clones, 85% to 90% of them singletons. The cohort comprised adults aged about 18 to 100 years residing in approximately 25 US areas. The source material was PBMCs or T cells enriched from blood (not recorded which). This TCR was sampled from a woman aged 18-29 years who had recovered from COVID-19.

In DNA, the CDR3 is TGTGCCAGCAGCCACCGACAGGGGCCTGCTGAAGCTTTCTTT. It is translated as CASSHRQGPAEAFF. The V and J genes are TRBV4-2 and TRBJ1-1, with 8 nucleotides matching TRBD1. The CDR3 spans 14 residues. V gave up 3 bases and J gave up 6 bases; unmatched junction bases: 6. Germline V gene sequence: CDR1 LGHNA, CDR2 YNFKEQ.